The 8 T cell receptor beta chains in this list originate from one sample, sequenced in a study of T-cell memory formation after mild COVID-19. TCRdb called the 5' RACE reads again in MiXCR, with one record for every CDR3 protein. Of 200,000 to 300,000 distinct CDR3 sequences listed, roughly 15% are singletons. The source material was PBMCs or a T cell subset sorted from them (not recorded which). Receptors originate from an adult woman who had mild COVID-19 (a few samples of this study predate the infection). Cell type and time point are not known.

The chain links TRBV5-1 to TRBJ2-5; 8 nucleotides agree with TRBD2. Germline-derived CDR1 and CDR2 are SGHRS and YFSETQ. The CDR3 has 13 residues. Trimming took 6 bases from V and 3 from J; bases not matched to a gene: 4. CDR3 bases: TGCGCCAGCACCTTTAGCGGGGAAGAGACCCAGTACTTC. Translated: CASTFSGEETQYF.

In this sample, this clonotype turned up a few times. The rearrangement links TRBV20-1 to TRBJ2-1; TRBD2 matches 9 bases. The CDR3 runs 15 residues. Losses at the gene ends were 6 bases for V and 7 bases for J; bases not matched to a gene: 13. CDR1 and CDR2 (germline): DFQATT, SNEGSKA (reference sequence). The CDR3 coding sequence is TGCAGTGCAAAGGAAGGTAGCGGGAGTTTAAATGAGCAGTTCTTC. It translates to CSAKEGSGSLNEQFF.

This chain links TRBV24-1 with TRBJ2-2, with D tentatively TRBD1 or TRBD2 (5 bases each). The germline gives CDR1 KGHDR, CDR2 SFDVKD. The CDR3 covers 13 residues. V was shortened by 2 bases and J by 5 bases, with 5 bases between the two germline ends. The DNA for the CDR3 is TGTGCCACCAGTGATTGGGGGACCGGGGAGCTGTTTTTT. Encoded protein: CATSDWGTGELFF.

This clonotype was detected ten times or more. V usage is TRBV20-1 and J usage is TRBJ2-3; 7 nucleotides agree with TRBD2. V lost 8 bases to trimming and J lost 2 bases; unmatched junction nucleotides: 7. Germline lookup yields CDR1 DFQATT and CDR2 SNEGSKA (reference sequence). This CDR3 is 13 amino acids long. The CDR3 loop is CSTTSGTTDTQYF. The CDR3 DNA reads TGCAGTACGACAAGCGGGACCACAGATACGCAGTATTTT.

The chain is built from TRBV18 and TRBJ1-1; a weak D match, TRBD1 (6 bases). Trimming took 6 bases from V and 3 from J, leaving 17 bases between them. The length of the CDR3 is 15 residues. Germline V CDR1 and CDR2: KGHSH, LQKENI. CDR3 sequence reads: CASSKLTGEDTEAFF. CDR3 nucleotide sequence: TGTGCCAGCTCCAAACTGACAGGAGAGGACACTGAAGCTTTCTTT.

This clonotype was picked up a small number of times. The chain carries TRBV15 and TRBJ1-4; a weak D match, TRBD1 (6 bases). Germline values: CDR1 LNHNV, CDR2 YYDKDF (reference sequence). Trimming stripped 0 bases from V and 7 bases from J, with 15 bases between. The CDR3 consists of 16 residues. The CDR3 region is CATSRDRTGNGEKLFF. The CDR3 coding sequence is TGTGCCACCAGCAGAGATCGCACAGGGAACGGTGAAAAACTGTTTTTT.

This clonotype appeared many times. The CDR3 loop reads CSARDLLMRLAGGRTDTQYF. The CDR3 bases are TGCAGTGCTAGAGATCTTTTAATGAGACTAGCGGGAGGCCGCACAGATACGCAGTATTTT. This chain joins TRBV20-1 and TRBJ2-3; 13 bases line up with TRBD2. The CDR3 runs 20 residues. V shed 0 bases, J shed 1 base, and the junction held 13 bases outside the gene matches. CDR1 and CDR2 (germline): DFQATT, SNEGSKA (reference sequence).

The chain couples TRBV19 to TRBJ2-2; D gene ambiguous. CDR1 and CDR2 from the germline V gene are LNHDA and SQIVND (reference sequence). Trimming shortened V by 9 bases and J by 4 bases, and 15 bases separated the two germline ends. CDR3 length equals 14 residues. The CDR3 bases are TGTGCCAGCCGCGAGGAGCTTCTCACCGGGGAGCTGTTTTTT. Encoded protein: CASREELLTGELFF.